Shown below are 10 T cell receptor beta chains from a single sample sequenced in a study of T cells in Graves' hyperthyroidism and ophthalmopathy (dated by TCRdb to between 2018 and 2021). The method behind the library was multiplex PCR. TCRdb lists the instrument as Illumina HiSeq 2000. The TCR beta CDR3 regions were amplified from the RNA transcripts. The first round of RT-PCR for the TCR CDR3 was performed with the HTBI primer set and the Qiagen OneStep RT-PCR kit. The public reads were run again by TCRdb, first through fastp at Q25 and then through MiXCR, and only productive beta chains were kept. Each entry is one CDR3 protein sequence, shown with its most common DNA and genes. For this sample the table gives around 400,000 distinct CDR3 sequences, of which less than 15% were detected only once. Together, the top ten hold 9.2% of the sample. The source material was blood. Receptor source: a woman under 30 with Graves' hyperthyroidism.

The table lists this clonotype with many counts. V usage is TRBV27 and J usage is TRBJ2-2, with D perhaps matching TRBD1 (5 bases). V lost 8 bases and J 2 bases, leaving 9 bases between the germline ends. In germline, CDR1 is MNHEY, CDR2 SMNVEV (reference sequence). This CDR3 contains 13 residues. CDR3 DNA: TGTGCCAGCTCGGACACAAACACCGGGGAGCTGTTTTTT. This translates into CASSDTNTGELFF.

This clonotype was seen at least ten times. V and J are TRBV27 and TRBJ1-2, with 8 bases matching TRBD1. The CDR3 spans 14 residues. Germline CDR1 and CDR2: MNHEY and SMNVEV (reference sequence). With V trimmed by 5 bases and J by 7 bases, 9 bases remained unmatched. CDR3 coding DNA: TGTGCCAGCAGTGGGGGGGCAGGGGGCGGTGGCTACACCTTC. It is translated as CASSGGAGGGGYTF.

This clonotype was counted at least ten times. V gene TRBV20-1 combines with J gene TRBJ2-5, with D possibly being TRBD2 (7 bases). Germline values: CDR1 DFQATT, CDR2 SNEGSKA (reference sequence). The CDR3 is made up of 16 amino acids. With 5 bases removed from V and 1 base from J, the gap between germline ends came to 20 bases. The CDR3 nucleotides are TGCAGTGCTCCAGGCGGGGGCGAAACCTCCCAAGAGACCCAGTACTTC. Amino acid sequence: CSAPGGGETSQETQYF.

This clonotype was observed many times. J is TRBJ2-2 and V is TRBV3-1; D is unclear. The V end lost 8 bases, the J end lost 3 bases, and 7 bases lay between the germline ends. The CDR3 loop spans 12 amino acids. Germline assignment: CDR1 LGHDT and CDR2 YNNKEL (reference sequence). In DNA, the CDR3 is TGTGCCAGCCGCCGTGACACCGGGGAGCTGTTTTTT. Residues: CASRRDTGELFF.

Regarding this clonotype: At one end the junction does not follow the germline gene, possibly because of a read error. The chain links TRBV7-9 to TRBJ2-2; D may be TRBD2 (5 bases). The CDR3 is made up of 13 amino acids. Germline lookup yields CDR1 SEHNR and CDR2 FQNEAQ (reference sequence). In DNA, the CDR3 is TGTGCCAACAGCTTCGGGGTCACCGGGGAGCTGTTTTTT. Translated: CANSFGVTGELFF.

This clonotype was recorded at least ten times. J is TRBJ2-7 and V is TRBV7-2, with 9 bases lining up with TRBD1. CDR3 length equals 14 residues. Unmatched junction bases numbered 9, after V lost 5 bases and J lost 7 bases. Looked up from germline, CDR1 is SGHTA and CDR2 is FQGNSA. This chain's CDR3 is CASSLDRGVGEQYF. The CDR3 nucleotides are TGTGCCAGCAGCCTTGACAGGGGGGTAGGAGAGCAGTACTTC.

This clonotype was seen ten or more times. The V gene is TRBV6-5, the J gene TRBJ2-5, with D uncertain. This CDR3 spans 14 amino acids. V was trimmed by 0 bases and J by 8 bases, leaving 13 bases between them. From germline, CDR1 is MNHEY and CDR2 SVGAGI. The CDR3 loop is CASSYSTGYRTQYF. The CDR3 DNA follows: TGTGCCAGCAGTTACTCGACCGGCTACCGCACCCAGTACTTC.

This clonotype was seen many times. V usage is TRBV7-3 and J usage is TRBJ2-6; weak D call: TRBD1 (5 bases). CDR1 is SGHTA, CDR2 FQGTGA, per germline. The CDR3 is made up of 19 amino acids. Deletions cut 7 bases from V and 1 base from J, with 23 bases between. The CDR3 spells CASTPDSGRYGSGANVLTF. The CDR3 DNA sequence: TGTGCCAGCACCCCTGACAGTGGACGGTATGGTTCTGGGGCCAACGTCCTGACTTTC.

This clonotype appeared many times. The chain couples TRBV2 to TRBJ2-2; D unresolved. Trimming stripped 4 bases from V and 6 bases from J, with 3 bases between. Germline V gene lookup returns CDR1 SNHLY and CDR2 FYNNEI. This CDR3 spans 11 amino acids. In DNA, the CDR3 is TGTGCCAGCAGTGCGGCCGGGGAGCTGTTTTTT. This encodes CASSAAGELFF.

This clonotype was recorded many times. The V gene is TRBV30, the J gene TRBJ2-7, with no clear D. V dropped 1 base and J dropped 0 bases, with 13 bases sitting between them. This CDR3 comprises 15 residues. Germline V lookup: CDR1 GTSNPN, CDR2 SVGIG (reference sequence). CDR3 protein: CAWSGSRFSSYEQYF. CDR3 nucleotides: TGTGCCTGGAGTGGGAGCCGGTTTAGCTCCTACGAGCAGTACTTC.